This entry lists 19 T cell receptor beta chains sequenced from one sample in a study of blood T cell repertoires in COVID-19. Data came from immunoSEQ multiplex PCR; TCRdb stores just in-frame clones and leaves some out. Of roughly 170,000 clones in the sample, approximately 82% were seen once. The sample comprised PBMCs or T cells enriched from blood (not recorded which). These receptors were collected from a woman aged 50 to 60 who had recovered from COVID-19.

This clone has at least ten counts. The J gene is TRBJ2-2, the V gene TRBV11-2; D is unclear. CDR3 length: 12 amino acids. Germline values: CDR1 SGHAT, CDR2 FQNNGV. Trimming shortened V by 5 bases and J by 6 bases, and 7 bases separated the two germline ends. The CDR3 spells CASSLAAGELFF. The DNA of the CDR3 is TGTGCCAGCAGCCTGGCGGCCGGGGAGCTGTTTTTT.

The J gene is TRBJ1-1, the V gene TRBV9, with D maybe TRBD1 (6 bases). The CDR3 totals 14 residues. V dropped 0 bases and J dropped 13 bases, with 19 bases sitting between them. CDR1 is SGDLS, CDR2 YYNGEE, per germline. CDR3 amino acids: CASSVASKSADSFF. DNA for the CDR3: TGTGCCAGCAGCGTAGCTTCTAAATCCGCGGACAGTTTCTTT.

J is TRBJ1-1 and V is TRBV27; D is perhaps TRBD1 (6 bases). The CDR3 covers 13 residues. The V end was cut by 6 bases, the J end by 3 bases, with 11 bases between. Per the germline V gene, CDR1 is MNHEY and CDR2 is SMNVEV (reference sequence). CDR3 coding DNA: TGTGCCAGCAGCTACACAGGGTACACTGAAGCTTTCTTT. This codes for CASSYTGYTEAFF.

The CDR3 DNA follows: TGCGCCAGCAGCCAAGAGGGACAGCCTCTCTATGGCTACACCTTC. Protein product: CASSQEGQPLYGYTF. The J gene is TRBJ1-2, the V gene TRBV4-3; 7 nucleotides match TRBD1. The CDR3 covers 15 residues. The ends lost 0 bases at V and 4 bases at J; junction bases unmatched: 5. Germline V CDR1 and CDR2: LGHNA, YSLEER.

V is TRBV7-9 and J is TRBJ1-1, with a tentative D call TRBD1 (6 bases). From germline, CDR1 is SEHNR and CDR2 FQNEAQ (reference sequence). This CDR3 has 13 amino acids. With 2 bases removed from V and 3 bases from J, the gap between germline ends came to 7 bases. The CDR3 bases are TGTGCCAGCAGCTTACGACAGGACACTGAAGCTTTCTTT. This sequence encodes CASSLRQDTEAFF.

The chain uses TRBV19 and TRBJ1-5; 7 positions agree with TRBD1. The CDR3 consists of 16 residues. V shed 4 bases, J shed 0 bases, and the junction held 6 bases outside the gene matches. Germline V gene sequence: CDR1 LNHDA, CDR2 SQIVND (reference sequence). The CDR3 sequence is CASSTSHRGSNQPQHF. The CDR3 bases are TGTGCCAGTAGTACCAGCCACAGGGGTAGCAATCAGCCCCAGCATTTT.

This chain links TRBV9 with TRBJ2-7, with D perhaps TRBD1 (5 bases). Germline lookup yields CDR1 SGDLS and CDR2 YYNGEE. The CDR3 spans 14 residues. Between the trimmed V and J ends, which lost 5 bases and 2 bases, there was a span of 14 bases. CDR3 sequence (DNA): TGTGCCAGCAGTGCAGGGTTCACCACCTACGAGCAGTACTTC. This encodes CASSAGFTTYEQYF.

This clone has just a few counts. The chain has TRBV7-2 and TRBJ1-5; D possibly corresponds to TRBD1 (5 bases). The CDR3 length is 17 residues. The germline V and J ends were trimmed by 1 base and 3 bases, with 16 bases remaining between them. The V gene's germline CDR1 is SGHTA and CDR2 FQGNSA. The DNA for the CDR3 is TGTGCCAGCAGCTTAGTTACGGGTTGGGGGGACAATCAGCCCCAGCATTTT. Residues: CASSLVTGWGDNQPQHF.

This clone was counted a few times. The V call is TRBV27, the J call TRBJ1-2, with TRBD1 matching 7 bases. Looked up from germline, CDR1 is MNHEY and CDR2 is SMNVEV (reference sequence). The CDR3 loop spans 13 amino acids. The trim removed 6 bases at V and 6 bases at J, leaving 7 bases unmatched. This chain's CDR3 is CASSRQGGDGYTF. DNA for the CDR3: TGTGCCAGCAGCCGACAGGGAGGTGATGGCTACACCTTC.

The chain combines TRBV27 with TRBJ1-5, with D tentatively TRBD1 (5 bases). V lost 5 bases and J lost 6, with 17 bases in between. This CDR3 comprises 15 residues. CDR1 is MNHEY and CDR2 is SMNVEV in the germline V gene (reference sequence). The CDR3 region is CASSPRAGVGQPQHF. DNA for the CDR3: TGTGCCAGCAGTCCAAGGGCGGGGGTTGGTCAGCCCCAGCATTTT.

This chain joins TRBV27 and TRBJ2-5; 10 bases match TRBD1. CDR1 and CDR2 from the germline V gene are MNHEY and SMNVEV (reference sequence). This CDR3 has 17 amino acids. J was trimmed by 5 bases and V by 0 bases; bases with no gene match: 9. For the CDR3, the DNA is TGTGCCAGCAGTTTATCGCCGGGACAGGGGTCGGGGGAGACCCAGTACTTC. Encoded protein: CASSLSPGQGSGETQYF.

The J gene is TRBJ1-1, the V gene TRBV7-3, with D uncertain. The CDR3 consists of 14 residues. V gave up 5 bases and J gave up 1 base, with 11 bases separating them. The V gene's germline CDR1 is SGHTA and CDR2 FQGTGA. The chain's CDR3 is CASSANGRNTEAFF. CDR3 in DNA: TGTGCCAGCAGCGCGAATGGGAGGAACACTGAAGCTTTCTTT.

The chain has TRBV29-1 and TRBJ1-1, with D possibly matching TRBD1 (5 bases). This CDR3 is 10 amino acids long. Trimming left V 7 bases short and J 10 bases short, with 13 bases between. Germline lookup yields CDR1 SQVTM and CDR2 ANQGSEA. DNA for the CDR3: TGCAGCGCTAACTCGGGGGGAGCTTTCTTT. Residues: CSANSGGAFF.

The chain combines TRBV5-1 with TRBJ2-7; TRBD1 aligns across 8 bases. The CDR3 consists of 15 residues. The germline gives CDR1 SGHRS, CDR2 YFSETQ. The junction had 10 bases not matched to a gene; V was cut back by 4 bases and J by 4 bases. CDR3 amino acids: CASSTGTGLRYEQYF. CDR3 nucleotides: TGCGCCAGCAGCACCGGGACAGGACTGAGGTACGAGCAGTACTTC. The full variable domain, with the rest looked up from reference TRBV5-1 and TRBJ2-7, is KAGVTQTPRYLIKTRGQQVTLSCSPISGHRSVSWYQQTPGQGLQFLFEYFSETQRNKGNFPGRFSGRQFSNSRSEMNVSTLELGDSALYLCASSTGTGLRYEQYFGPGTRLTVT.

The V call is TRBV20-1, the J call TRBJ1-1; the D gene is possibly TRBD1 (6 bases). Germline V CDR1 and CDR2: DFQATT, SNEGSKA (reference sequence). The CDR3 contains 13 residues. The ends were cut back, 3 bases at V and 3 bases at J, with 11 bases in the middle. CDR3 protein: CSASAQGYTEAFF. The CDR3 DNA reads TGCAGTGCTAGTGCCCAGGGGTACACTGAAGCTTTCTTT.

This rearrangement joins TRBV18 to TRBJ1-5, with D maybe TRBD1 (6 bases). V was cut by 3 bases and J by 4 bases, with 13 bases left in between. Germline lookup yields CDR1 KGHSH and CDR2 LQKENI. The CDR3 is 15 residues long. The CDR3 is CASSPETGSNQPQHF. In DNA form, the CDR3 reads TGTGCCAGCTCACCCGAAACAGGGTCAAATCAGCCCCAGCATTTT.

This clone showed up just a few times. This chain joins TRBV24-1 and TRBJ2-2; TRBD2 matches 7 bases. V was pared by 5 bases and J by 1 base, with 15 bases of the junction left unmatched. Germline lookup yields CDR1 KGHDR and CDR2 SFDVKD. This CDR3 spans 19 amino acids. This chain's CDR3 is CATSAGLGKRGRNTGELFF. As DNA, the CDR3 is TGTGCCACCAGTGCGGGCCTGGGCAAGCGGGGCCGGAACACCGGGGAGCTGTTTTTT.

Only a few counts were recorded for this clone. The rearrangement joins TRBV5-8 to TRBJ2-1, with D possibly TRBD2 on 6 matching bases. The CDR3 sequence is 15 residues long. Germline CDR1 SGHTS, CDR2 YDEGEE. V lost 9 bases and J 0 bases, leaving 16 bases between the germline ends. CDR3 sequence (DNA): TGTGCCACCTCGGACTACCCCAGCTCCTACAATGAGCAGTTCTTC. Protein: CATSDYPSSYNEQFF. Supplemented by reference TRBV5-8 and TRBJ2-1, the full variable domain reads EAGVTQSPTHLIKTRGQQATLRCSPISGHTSVYWYQQALGLGLQFLLWYDEGEERNRGNFPPRFSGRQFPNYSSELNVNALELEDSALYLCATSDYPSSYNEQFFGPGTRLTVL.

This clone has only one observation. V gene TRBV28 combines with J gene TRBJ2-2; 7 bases fit TRBD2. V was clipped by 2 bases and J by 5 bases; unmatched bases: 5. The CDR3 loop spans 15 amino acids. Germline V lookup: CDR1 MDHEN, CDR2 SYDVKM. The CDR3 nucleotides read TGTGCCAGCAGTTTAGCGGGAGTCGGGACCGGGGAGCTGTTTTTT. Translating it yields CASSLAGVGTGELFF.